A selection of T cell receptor beta chains follows, all from one sample in a study of shared clonotypes between healthy human individuals. Method: immunoSEQ multiplex PCR; TCRdb's copy keeps in-frame clones and lacks some. The repertoire includes about 1.5 million clones, roughly 98% of them detected once, and 0.4% to 0.45% sits in the top ten. Sequencing was done on a sample of naive CD4+ T cells sorted from blood. These receptors were collected from a man between 25 and 39 years old in good health. The CDR3 runs from the conserved cysteine through the conserved F or W.

V: TRBV11-2; J: TRBJ2-7; CDR3: CASSLKVAEQYF
V: TRBV6-5; J: TRBJ2-5; CDR3: CASSYSRAGVGTQYF
V: TRBV2; J: TRBJ1-4; CDR3: CASSNNGGQGNEKLFF
V: TRBV11-1; J: TRBJ2-1; CDR3: CASSLSSEYNEQFF
V: TRBV28; J: TRBJ2-7; CDR3: CASTVGDRVSYEQYF
V: TRBV27; J: TRBJ2-7; CDR3: CASSPTGLGNYEQYF
V: TRBV5-1; J: TRBJ2-5; CDR3: CASSPGTALQETQYF
V: TRBV10-3; J: TRBJ2-2; CDR3: CAISSFQGGTGELFF
V: TRBV19; J: TRBJ2-5; CDR3: CASSVGQGDQETQYF
V: TRBV5-1; J: TRBJ2-1; CDR3: CASSLTGTYNEQFF
V: TRBV11-2; J: TRBJ2-7; CDR3: CASSSLLASLIYEQYF
V: TRBV9; J: TRBJ1-2; CDR3: CASSALQGDNGYTF
V: TRBV5-4; J: TRBJ1-1; CDR3: CASSSFVNEEEAFF
V: TRBV27; J: TRBJ2-7; CDR3: CASSPLAGGSGEQYF
V: TRBV4-1; J: TRBJ1-2; CDR3: CASSQEKTKGANGYTF
V: TRBV18; J: TRBJ2-7; CDR3: CASSPGIRQGLLTYEQYF
V: TRBV29-1; J: TRBJ2-1; CDR3: CSVVSPGEAYNEQFF
V: TRBV14; J: TRBJ2-7; CDR3: CASSQNRTGSYEQYF
V: TRBV7-8; J: TRBJ2-7; CDR3: CASSLGAGGPYEQYF
V: TRBV5-1; J: TRBJ1-4; CDR3: CASSVDPTMGEKLFF
V: TRBV28; J: TRBJ2-2; CDR3: CASSSIASTGELFF
V: TRBV2; J: TRBJ2-3; CDR3: CASRETSPDTQYF
V: TRBV7-6; J: TRBJ2-3; CDR3: CASSFSGKTDTQYF
V: TRBV5-1; J: TRBJ1-1; CDR3: CASSWGGNTEAFF
V: TRBV7-3; J: TRBJ1-1; CDR3: CASSSKRGETEAFF
V: TRBV19; J: TRBJ1-5; CDR3: CASWDRENQPQHF
V: TRBV5-6; J: TRBJ2-7; CDR3: CASSPGPMEYEQYF
V: TRBV19; J: TRBJ1-1; CDR3: CASSIKARANTEAFF
V: TRBV7-2; J: TRBJ2-7; CDR3: CASSSESSSEQYF
V: TRBV7-6; J: TRBJ2-5; CDR3: CASSFVQTGGRERQETQYF
V: TRBV5-1; J: TRBJ2-3; CDR3: CASSFGLAGDPTDTQYF
V: TRBV6-5; J: TRBJ2-1; CDR3: CASSYSSRHWNEQFF
V: TRBV29-1; J: TRBJ2-3; CDR3: CSVGRFPGTDTQYF
V: TRBV5-1; J: TRBJ2-7; CDR3: CASSSGTANPYEQYF
V: TRBV10-2; J: TRBJ2-2; CDR3: CASSLTSGRTGELFF
V: TRBV29-1; J: TRBJ2-5; CDR3: CSVGGLAGQETQYF
V: TRBV6-5; J: TRBJ2-7; CDR3: CATRTRDSSYEQYF
V: TRBV5-4; J: TRBJ2-5; CDR3: CASSLPGIQETQYF
V: TRBV29-1; J: TRBJ1-1; CDR3: CSAEGSRDENTEAFF
V: TRBV7-3; J: TRBJ2-1; CDR3: CASSLSILAGGNEQFF
V: TRBV5-1; J: TRBJ2-2; CDR3: CASSLSGRTGELFF
V: TRBV7-2; J: TRBJ2-1; CDR3: CASSPRKLVSSYNEQFF
V: TRBV7-9; J: TRBJ2-1; CDR3: CASSPGELYNEQFF
V: TRBV5-1; J: TRBJ2-7; CDR3: CASSLQPGLAEGEQYF
V: TRBV6-5; J: TRBJ1-1; CDR3: CASIPGGIFAEAFF
V: TRBV19; J: TRBJ1-1; CDR3: CASSWGDSTEAFF
V: TRBV5-1; J: TRBJ2-5; CDR3: CASSTGDQETQYF
V: TRBV6-6; J: TRBJ2-7; CDR3: CASSTTPSEQYF
V: TRBV7-9; J: TRBJ2-7; CDR3: CASSPKGSIAYEQYF
V: TRBV27; J: TRBJ2-7; CDR3: CATAGTGIYEQYF